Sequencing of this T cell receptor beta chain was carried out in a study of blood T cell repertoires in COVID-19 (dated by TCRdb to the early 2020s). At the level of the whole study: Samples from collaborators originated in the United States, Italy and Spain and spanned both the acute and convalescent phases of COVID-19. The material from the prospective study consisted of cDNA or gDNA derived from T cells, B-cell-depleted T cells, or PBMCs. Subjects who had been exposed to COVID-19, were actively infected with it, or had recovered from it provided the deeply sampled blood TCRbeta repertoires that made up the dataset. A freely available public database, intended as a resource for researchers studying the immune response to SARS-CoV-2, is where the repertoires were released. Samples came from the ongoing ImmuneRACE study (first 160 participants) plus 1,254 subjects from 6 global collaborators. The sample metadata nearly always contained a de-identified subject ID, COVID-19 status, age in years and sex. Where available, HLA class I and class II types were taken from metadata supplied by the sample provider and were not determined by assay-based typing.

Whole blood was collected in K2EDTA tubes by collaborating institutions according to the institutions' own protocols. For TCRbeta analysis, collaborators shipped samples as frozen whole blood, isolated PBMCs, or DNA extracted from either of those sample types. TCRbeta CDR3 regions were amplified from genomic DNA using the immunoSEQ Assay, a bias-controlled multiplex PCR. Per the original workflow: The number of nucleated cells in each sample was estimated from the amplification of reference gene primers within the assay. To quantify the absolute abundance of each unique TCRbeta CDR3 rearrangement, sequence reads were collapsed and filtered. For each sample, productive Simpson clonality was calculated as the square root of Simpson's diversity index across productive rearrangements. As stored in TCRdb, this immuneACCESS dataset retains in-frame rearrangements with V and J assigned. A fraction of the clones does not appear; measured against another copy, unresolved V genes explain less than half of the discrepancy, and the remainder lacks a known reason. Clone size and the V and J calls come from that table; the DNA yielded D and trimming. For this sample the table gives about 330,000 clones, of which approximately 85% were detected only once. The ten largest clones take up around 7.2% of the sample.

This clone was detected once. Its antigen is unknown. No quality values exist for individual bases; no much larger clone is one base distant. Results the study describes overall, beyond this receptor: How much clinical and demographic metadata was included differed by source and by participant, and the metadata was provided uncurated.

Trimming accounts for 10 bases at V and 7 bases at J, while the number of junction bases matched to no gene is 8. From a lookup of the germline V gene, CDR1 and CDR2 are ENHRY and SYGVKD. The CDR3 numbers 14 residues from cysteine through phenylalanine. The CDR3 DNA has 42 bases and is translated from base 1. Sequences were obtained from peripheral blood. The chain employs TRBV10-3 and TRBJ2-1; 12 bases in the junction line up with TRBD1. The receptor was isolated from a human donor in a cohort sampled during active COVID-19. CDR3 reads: CATRGGQGANEQFF. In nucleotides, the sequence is TGTGCCACGAGGGGGGGACAGGGGGCTAATGAGCAGTTCTTC.